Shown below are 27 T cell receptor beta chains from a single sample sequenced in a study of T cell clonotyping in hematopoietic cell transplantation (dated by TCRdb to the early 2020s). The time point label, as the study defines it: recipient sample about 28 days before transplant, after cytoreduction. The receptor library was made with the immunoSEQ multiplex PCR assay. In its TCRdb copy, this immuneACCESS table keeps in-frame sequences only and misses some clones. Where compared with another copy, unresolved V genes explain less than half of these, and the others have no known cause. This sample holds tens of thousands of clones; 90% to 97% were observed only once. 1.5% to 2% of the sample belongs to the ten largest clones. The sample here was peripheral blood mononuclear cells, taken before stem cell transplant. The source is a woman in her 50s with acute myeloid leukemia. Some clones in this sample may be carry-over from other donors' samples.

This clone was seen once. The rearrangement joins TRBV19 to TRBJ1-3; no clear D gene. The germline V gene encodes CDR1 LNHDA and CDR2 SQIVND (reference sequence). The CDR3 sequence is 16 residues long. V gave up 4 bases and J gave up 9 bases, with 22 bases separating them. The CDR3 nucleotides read TGTGCCAGTAGTAGCGTCCACGCGGCTCCTTGGTTCACCATATATTTT. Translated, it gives CASSSVHAAPWFTIYF.

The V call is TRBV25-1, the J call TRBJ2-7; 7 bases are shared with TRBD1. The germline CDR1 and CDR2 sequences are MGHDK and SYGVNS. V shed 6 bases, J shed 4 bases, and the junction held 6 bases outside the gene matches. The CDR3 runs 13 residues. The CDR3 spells CASRDRAGYEQYF. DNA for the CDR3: TGTGCCAGCAGAGACAGGGCTGGATACGAGCAGTACTTC.

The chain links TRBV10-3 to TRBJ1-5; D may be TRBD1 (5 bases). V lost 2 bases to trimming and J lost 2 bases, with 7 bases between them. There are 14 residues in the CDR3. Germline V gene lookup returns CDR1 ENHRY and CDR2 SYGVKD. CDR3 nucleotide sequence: TGTGCCATCAGTGAGAGGGACGGCAATCAGCCCCAGCATTTT. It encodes CAISERDGNQPQHF.

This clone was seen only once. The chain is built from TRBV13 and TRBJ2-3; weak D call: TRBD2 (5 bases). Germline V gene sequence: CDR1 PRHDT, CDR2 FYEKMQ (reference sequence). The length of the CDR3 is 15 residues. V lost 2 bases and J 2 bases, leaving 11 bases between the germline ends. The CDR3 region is CASSLRGQLTDTQYF. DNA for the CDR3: TGTGCCAGCAGCTTAAGAGGGCAGCTCACAGATACGCAGTATTTT. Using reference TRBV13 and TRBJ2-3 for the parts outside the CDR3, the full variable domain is AAGVIQSPRHLIKEKRETATLKCYPIPRHDTVYWYQQGPGQDPQFLISFYEKMQSDKGSIPDRFSAQQFSDYHSELNMSSLELGDSALYFCASSLRGQLTDTQYFGPGTRLTVL.

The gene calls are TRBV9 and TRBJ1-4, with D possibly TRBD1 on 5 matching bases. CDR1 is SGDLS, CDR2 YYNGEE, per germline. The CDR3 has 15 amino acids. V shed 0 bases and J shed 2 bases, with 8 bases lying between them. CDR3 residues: CASSVGEGTNEKLFF. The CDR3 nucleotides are TGTGCCAGCAGCGTAGGTGAGGGGACTAATGAAAAACTGTTTTTT.

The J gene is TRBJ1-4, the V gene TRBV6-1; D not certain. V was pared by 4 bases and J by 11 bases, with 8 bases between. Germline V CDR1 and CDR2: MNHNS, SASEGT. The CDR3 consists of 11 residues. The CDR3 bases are TGTGCCAGCAGTGGCGGGAGGAAACTGTTTTTT. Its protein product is CASSGGRKLFF.

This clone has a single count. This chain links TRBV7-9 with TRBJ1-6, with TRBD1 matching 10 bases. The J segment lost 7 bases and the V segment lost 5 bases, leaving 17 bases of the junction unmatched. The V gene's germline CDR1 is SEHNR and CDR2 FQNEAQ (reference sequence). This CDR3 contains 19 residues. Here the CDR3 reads CASSQAMGQGLLGNSPLHF. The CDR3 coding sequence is TGTGCCAGCAGCCAAGCGATGGGACAGGGGCTCCTAGGAAATTCACCCCTCCACTTT.

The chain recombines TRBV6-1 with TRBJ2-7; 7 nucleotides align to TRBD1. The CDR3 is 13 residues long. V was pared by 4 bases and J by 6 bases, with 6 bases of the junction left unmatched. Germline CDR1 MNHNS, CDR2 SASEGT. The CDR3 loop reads CASSVENRGEQYF. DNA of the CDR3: TGTGCCAGCAGTGTTGAAAACAGGGGCGAGCAGTACTTC.

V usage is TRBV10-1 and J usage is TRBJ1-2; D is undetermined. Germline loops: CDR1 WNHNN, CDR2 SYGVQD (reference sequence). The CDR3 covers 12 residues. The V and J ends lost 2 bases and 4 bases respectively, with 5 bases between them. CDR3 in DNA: TGCGCCAGCAGTGAGGGCGTCTATGGCTACACCTTC. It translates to CASSEGVYGYTF.

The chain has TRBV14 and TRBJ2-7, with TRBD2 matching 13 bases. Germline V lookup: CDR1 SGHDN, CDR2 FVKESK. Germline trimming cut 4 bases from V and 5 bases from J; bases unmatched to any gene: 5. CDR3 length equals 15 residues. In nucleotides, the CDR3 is TGTGCCAGCAGCCCTGGACTAGCGGGAGCCCACGAGCAGTACTTC. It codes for CASSPGLAGAHEQYF. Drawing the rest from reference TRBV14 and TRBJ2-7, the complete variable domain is EAGVTQFPSHSVIEKGQTVTLRCDPISGHDNLYWYRRVMGKEIKFLLHFVKESKQDESGMPNNRFLAERTGGTYSTLKVQPAELEDSGVYFCASSPGLAGAHEQYFGPGTRLTVT.

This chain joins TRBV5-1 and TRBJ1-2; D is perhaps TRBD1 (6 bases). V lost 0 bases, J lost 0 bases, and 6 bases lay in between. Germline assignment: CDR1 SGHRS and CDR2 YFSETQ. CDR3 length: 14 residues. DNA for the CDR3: TGCGCCAGCAGCTTGGAGGGGGCTAACTATGGCTACACCTTC. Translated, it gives CASSLEGANYGYTF.

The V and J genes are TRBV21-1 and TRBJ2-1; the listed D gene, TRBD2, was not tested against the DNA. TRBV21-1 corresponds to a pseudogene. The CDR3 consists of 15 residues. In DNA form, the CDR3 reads TGTGCCAGCGCCAAATCTCTAGCGGAGTACAATGAGCAGTTCTTC. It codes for CASAKSLAEYNEQFF.

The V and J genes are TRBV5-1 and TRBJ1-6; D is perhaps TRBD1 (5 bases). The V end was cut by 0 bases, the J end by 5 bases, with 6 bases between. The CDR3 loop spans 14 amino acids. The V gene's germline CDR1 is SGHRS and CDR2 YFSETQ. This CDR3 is CASSLGQNNSPLHF. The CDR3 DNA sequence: TGCGCCAGCAGCTTGGGACAGAATAATTCACCCCTCCACTTT.

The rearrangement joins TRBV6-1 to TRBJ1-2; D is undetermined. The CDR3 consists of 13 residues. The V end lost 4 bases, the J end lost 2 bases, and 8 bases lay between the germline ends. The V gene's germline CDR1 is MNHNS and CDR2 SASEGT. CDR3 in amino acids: CASSAKRNYGYTF. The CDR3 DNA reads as TGTGCCAGCAGTGCAAAGCGAAACTATGGCTACACCTTC.

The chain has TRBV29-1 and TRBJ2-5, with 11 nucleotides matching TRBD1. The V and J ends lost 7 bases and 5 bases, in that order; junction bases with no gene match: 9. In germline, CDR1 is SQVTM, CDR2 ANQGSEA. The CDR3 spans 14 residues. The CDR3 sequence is CSGAGTGGTETQYF. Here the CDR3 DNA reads TGCAGCGGGGCCGGGACAGGGGGAACGGAGACCCAGTACTTC.

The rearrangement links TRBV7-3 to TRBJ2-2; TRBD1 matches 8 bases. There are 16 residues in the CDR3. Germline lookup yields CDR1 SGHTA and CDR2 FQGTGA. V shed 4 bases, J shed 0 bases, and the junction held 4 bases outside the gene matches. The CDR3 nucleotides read TGTGCCAGCAGCTCGACAGGGGCTTCGAACACCGGGGAGCTGTTTTTT. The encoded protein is CASSSTGASNTGELFF.

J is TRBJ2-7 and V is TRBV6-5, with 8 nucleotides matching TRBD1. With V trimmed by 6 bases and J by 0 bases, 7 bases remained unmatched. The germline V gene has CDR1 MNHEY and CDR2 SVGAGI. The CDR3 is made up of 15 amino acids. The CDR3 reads CASRYRTGSSYEQYF. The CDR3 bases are TGTGCCAGCAGATACCGGACAGGGAGCTCCTACGAGCAGTACTTC.

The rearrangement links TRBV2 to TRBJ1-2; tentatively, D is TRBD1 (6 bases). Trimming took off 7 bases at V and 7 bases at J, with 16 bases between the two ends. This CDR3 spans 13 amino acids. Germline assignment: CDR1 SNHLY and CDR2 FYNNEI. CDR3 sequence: CASNLDSLAGYTF. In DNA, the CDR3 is TGTGCCAGCAATCTGGACAGTCTGGCTGGCTACACCTTC.

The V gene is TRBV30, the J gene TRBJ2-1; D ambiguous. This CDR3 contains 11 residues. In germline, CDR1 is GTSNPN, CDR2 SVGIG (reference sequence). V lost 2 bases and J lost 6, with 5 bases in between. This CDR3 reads CAWSYGNEQFF. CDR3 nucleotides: TGTGCCTGGAGTTATGGCAATGAGCAGTTCTTC.

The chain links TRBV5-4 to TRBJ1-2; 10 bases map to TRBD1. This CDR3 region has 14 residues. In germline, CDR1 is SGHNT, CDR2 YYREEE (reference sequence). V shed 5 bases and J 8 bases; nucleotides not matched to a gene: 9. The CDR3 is CASSDRQGALGYTF. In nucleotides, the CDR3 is TGTGCCAGCAGTGACCGACAGGGGGCGCTGGGCTACACCTTC.

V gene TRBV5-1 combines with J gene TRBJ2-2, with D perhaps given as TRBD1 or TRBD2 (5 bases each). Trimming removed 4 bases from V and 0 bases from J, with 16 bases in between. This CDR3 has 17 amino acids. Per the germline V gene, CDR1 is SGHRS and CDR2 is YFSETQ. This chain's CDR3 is CASSMGHRDPNTGELFF. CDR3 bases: TGCGCCAGCAGCATGGGGCACCGGGATCCGAACACCGGGGAGCTGTTTTTT.

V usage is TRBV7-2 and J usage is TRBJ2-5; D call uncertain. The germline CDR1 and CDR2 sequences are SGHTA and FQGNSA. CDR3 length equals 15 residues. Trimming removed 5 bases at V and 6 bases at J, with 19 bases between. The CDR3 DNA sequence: TGTGCCAGCAGCCCCCCCCGGCAGGTAGGGCAGACCCAGTACTTC. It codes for CASSPPRQVGQTQYF.

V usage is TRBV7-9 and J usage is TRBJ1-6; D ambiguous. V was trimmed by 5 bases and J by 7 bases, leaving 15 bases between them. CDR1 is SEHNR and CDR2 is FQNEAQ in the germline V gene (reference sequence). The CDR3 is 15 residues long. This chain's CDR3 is CASSRGSGRNSPLHF. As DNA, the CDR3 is TGTGCCAGCAGCCGCGGATCGGGCAGGAATTCACCCCTCCACTTT.

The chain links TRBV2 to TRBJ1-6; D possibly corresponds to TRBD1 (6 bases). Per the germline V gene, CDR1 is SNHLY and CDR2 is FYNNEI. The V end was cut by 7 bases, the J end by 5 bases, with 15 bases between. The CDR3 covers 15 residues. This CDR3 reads CASNRRTVNNSPLHF. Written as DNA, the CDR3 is TGTGCCAGCAACCGAAGGACAGTGAATAATTCACCCCTCCACTTT.

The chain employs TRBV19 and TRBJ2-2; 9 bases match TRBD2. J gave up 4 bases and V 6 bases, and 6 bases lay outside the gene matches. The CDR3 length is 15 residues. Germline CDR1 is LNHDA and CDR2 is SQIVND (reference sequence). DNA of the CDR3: TGTGCCAGTAGCGCGGGGGGGCGTGGCACCGGGGAGCTGTTTTTT. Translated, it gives CASSAGGRGTGELFF.

CDR3 coding DNA: TGCAGCGTGTCCTTAGGGTCGCGGCAGCCCCAGCATTTT. Amino acid sequence: CSVSLGSRQPQHF. V is TRBV29-1 and J is TRBJ1-5; D unresolved. The CDR3 runs to 13 residues. Germline values: CDR1 SQVTM, CDR2 ANQGSEA. V shed 6 bases and J shed 7 bases, with 16 bases lying between them.

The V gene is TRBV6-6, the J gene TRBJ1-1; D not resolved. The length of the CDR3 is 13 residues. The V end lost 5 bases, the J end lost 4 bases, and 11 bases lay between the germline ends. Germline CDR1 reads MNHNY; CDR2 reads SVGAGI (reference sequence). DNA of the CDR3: TGTGCCAGCAGTCCTACTGTGATCACTGAAGCTTTCTTT. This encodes CASSPTVITEAFF.